This TCR beta chain was documented in a study of T cell changes during pregnancy in multiple sclerosis. Method: immunoSEQ multiplex PCR; TCRdb's copy keeps in-frame clones and lacks some. The table includes tens of thousands of clones, approximately 90% detected once. This clone appeared once. The V gene end was trimmed by 8 bases and the J gene end by 3 bases; junction bases not matched to a gene: 23. The germline gives CDR1 GTSNPN, CDR2 SVGIG (reference sequence). This CDR3 comprises 20 residues. J is TRBJ1-5 and V is TRBV30; 12 nucleotides match TRBD1. The source material was CD8+ T cells from peripheral blood mononuclear cells, sampled in the third trimester of pregnancy. The TCR comes from a female donor with multiple sclerosis, enrolled in a pregnancy study. CDR3 DNA: TGTGCCCCGCGAAGGGACAGGGGGCGAATCTTGGCCCCGGTCAATCAGCCCCAGCATTTT. Amino acids: CAPRRDRGRILAPVNQPQHF.